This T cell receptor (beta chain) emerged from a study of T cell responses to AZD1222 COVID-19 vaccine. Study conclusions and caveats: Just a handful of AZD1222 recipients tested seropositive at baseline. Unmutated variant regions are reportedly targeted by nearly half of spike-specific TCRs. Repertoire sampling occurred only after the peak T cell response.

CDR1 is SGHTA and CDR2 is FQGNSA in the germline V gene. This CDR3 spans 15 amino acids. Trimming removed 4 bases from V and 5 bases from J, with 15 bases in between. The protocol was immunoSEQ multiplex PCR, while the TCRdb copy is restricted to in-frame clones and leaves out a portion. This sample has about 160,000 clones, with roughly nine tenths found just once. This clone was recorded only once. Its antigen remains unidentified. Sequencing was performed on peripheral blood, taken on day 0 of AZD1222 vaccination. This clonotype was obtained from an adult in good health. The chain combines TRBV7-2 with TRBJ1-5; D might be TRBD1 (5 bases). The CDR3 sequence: CASSSGTGGDQPQHF. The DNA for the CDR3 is TGTGCCAGCAGCTCCGGGACTGGGGGGGATCAGCCCCAGCATTTT.